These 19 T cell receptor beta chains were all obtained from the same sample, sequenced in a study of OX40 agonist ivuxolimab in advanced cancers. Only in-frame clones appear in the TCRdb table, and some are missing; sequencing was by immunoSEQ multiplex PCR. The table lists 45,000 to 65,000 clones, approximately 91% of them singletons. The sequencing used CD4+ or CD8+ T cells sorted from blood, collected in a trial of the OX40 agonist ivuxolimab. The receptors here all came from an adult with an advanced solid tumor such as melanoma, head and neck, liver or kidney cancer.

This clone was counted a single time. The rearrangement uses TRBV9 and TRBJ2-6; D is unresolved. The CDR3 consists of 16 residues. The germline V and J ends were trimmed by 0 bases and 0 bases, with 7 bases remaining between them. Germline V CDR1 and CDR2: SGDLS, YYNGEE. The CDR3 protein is CASSVATASGANVLTF. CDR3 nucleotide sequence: TGTGCCAGCAGCGTAGCAACGGCCTCTGGGGCCAACGTCCTGACTTTC. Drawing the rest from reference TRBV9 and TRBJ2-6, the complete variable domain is DSGVTQTPKHLITATGQRVTLRCSPRSGDLSVYWYQQSLDQGLQFLIQYYNGEERAKGNILERFSAQQFPDLHSELNLSSLELGDSALYFCASSVATASGANVLTFGAGSRLTVL.

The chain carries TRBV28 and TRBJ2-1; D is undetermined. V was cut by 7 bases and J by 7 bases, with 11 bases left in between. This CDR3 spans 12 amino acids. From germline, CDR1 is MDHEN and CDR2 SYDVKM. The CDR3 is CASTLLGNEQFF. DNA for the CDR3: TGTGCCAGCACCCTCTTGGGGAATGAGCAGTTCTTC.

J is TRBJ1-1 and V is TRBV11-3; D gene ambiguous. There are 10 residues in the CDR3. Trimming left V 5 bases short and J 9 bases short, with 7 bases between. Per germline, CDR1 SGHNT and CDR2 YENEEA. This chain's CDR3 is CASSLRQAFF. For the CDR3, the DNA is TGTGCCAGCAGCCTACGGCAAGCTTTCTTT. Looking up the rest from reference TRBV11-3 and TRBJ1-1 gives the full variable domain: EAGVVQSPRYKIIEKKQPVAFWCNPISGHNTLYWYLQNLGQGPELLIRYENEEAVDDSQLPKDRFSAERLKGVDSTLKIQPAELGDSAVYLCASSLRQAFFGQGTRLTVV.

The CDR3 DNA reads TGTGCCAGCAGCCCGCCTCCCACGGACAGTCATGAAAAACTGTTTTTT. Translation gives CASSPPPTDSHEKLFF. The chain joins TRBV4-2 to TRBJ1-4, with D possibly matching TRBD1 (6 bases). The CDR3 has 16 amino acids. Trimming removed 4 bases at V and 6 bases at J, with 18 bases between. Germline V gene sequence: CDR1 LGHNA, CDR2 YNFKEQ.

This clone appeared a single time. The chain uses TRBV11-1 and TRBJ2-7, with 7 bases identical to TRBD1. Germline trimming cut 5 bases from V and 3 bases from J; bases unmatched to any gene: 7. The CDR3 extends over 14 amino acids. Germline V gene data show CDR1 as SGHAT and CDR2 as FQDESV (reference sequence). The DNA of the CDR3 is TGTGCCAGCAGCCTAAGACAGGGTTACTACGAGCAGTACTTC. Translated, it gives CASSLRQGYYEQYF. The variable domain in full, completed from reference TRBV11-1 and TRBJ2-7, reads EAEVAQSPRYKITEKSQAVAFWCDPISGHATLYWYRQILGQGPELLVQFQDESVVDDSQLPKDRFSAERLKGVDSTLKIQPAELGDSAMYLCASSLRQGYYEQYFGPGTRLTVT.

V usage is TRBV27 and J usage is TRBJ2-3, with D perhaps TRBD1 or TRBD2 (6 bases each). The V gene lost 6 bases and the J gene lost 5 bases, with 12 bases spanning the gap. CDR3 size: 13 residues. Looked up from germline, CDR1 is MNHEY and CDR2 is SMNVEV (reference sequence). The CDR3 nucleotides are TGTGCCAGCAGGAGGGGGGCGGAAGATACGCAGTATTTT. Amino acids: CASRRGAEDTQYF.

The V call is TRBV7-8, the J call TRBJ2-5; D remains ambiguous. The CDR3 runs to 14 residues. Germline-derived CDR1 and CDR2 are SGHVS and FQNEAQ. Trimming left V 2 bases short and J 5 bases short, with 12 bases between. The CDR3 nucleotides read TGTGCCAGCAGCTTAATTTTGACCGGGGAGACCCAGTACTTC. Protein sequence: CASSLILTGETQYF.

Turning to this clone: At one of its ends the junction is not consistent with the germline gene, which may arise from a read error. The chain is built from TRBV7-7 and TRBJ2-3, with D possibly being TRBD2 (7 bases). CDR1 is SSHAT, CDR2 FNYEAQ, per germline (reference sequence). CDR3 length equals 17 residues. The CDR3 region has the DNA TGTGCTAGCAGCCCGCTCAGGGGTAGCGGGCTCACAGATACGCAGTATTTT. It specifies CASSPLRGSGLTDTQYF.

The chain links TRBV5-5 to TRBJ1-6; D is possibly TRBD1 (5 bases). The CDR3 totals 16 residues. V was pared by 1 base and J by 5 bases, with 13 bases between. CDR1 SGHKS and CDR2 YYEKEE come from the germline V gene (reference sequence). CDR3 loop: CASSLFGGFNNSPLHF. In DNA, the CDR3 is TGTGCCAGCAGCTTGTTCGGGGGTTTTAATAATTCACCCCTCCACTTT. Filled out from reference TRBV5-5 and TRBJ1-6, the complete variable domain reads DAGVTQSPTHLIKTRGQQVTLRCSPISGHKSVSWYQQVLGQGPQFIFQYYEKEERGRGNFPDRFSARQFPNYSSELNVNALLLGDSALYLCASSLFGGFNNSPLHFGNGTRLTVT.

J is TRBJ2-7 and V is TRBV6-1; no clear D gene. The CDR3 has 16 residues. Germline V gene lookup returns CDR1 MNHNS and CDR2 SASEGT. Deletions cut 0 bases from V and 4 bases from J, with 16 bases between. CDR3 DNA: TGTGCCAGCAGTGAAGCGCTTGGCTCCCGGGCTTACGAGCAGTACTTC. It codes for CASSEALGSRAYEQYF.

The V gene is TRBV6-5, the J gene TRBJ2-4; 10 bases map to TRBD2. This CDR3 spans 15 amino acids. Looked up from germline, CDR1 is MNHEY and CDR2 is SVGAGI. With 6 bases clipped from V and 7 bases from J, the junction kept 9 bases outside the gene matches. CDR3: CASSPILAGGNIQYF. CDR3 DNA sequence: TGTGCCAGCAGCCCCATATTAGCGGGGGGCAACATTCAGTACTTC.

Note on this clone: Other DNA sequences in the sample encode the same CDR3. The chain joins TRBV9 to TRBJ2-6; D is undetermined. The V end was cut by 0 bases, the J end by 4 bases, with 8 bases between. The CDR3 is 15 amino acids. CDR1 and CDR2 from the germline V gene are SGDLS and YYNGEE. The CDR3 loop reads CASSVVQGGANVLTF. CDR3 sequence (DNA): TGTGCCAGCAGCGTAGTACAAGGAGGGGCCAACGTCCTGACTTTC.

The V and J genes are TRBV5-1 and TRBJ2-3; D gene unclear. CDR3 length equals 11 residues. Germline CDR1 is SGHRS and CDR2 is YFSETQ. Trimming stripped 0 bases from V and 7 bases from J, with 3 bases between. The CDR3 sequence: CASSLEHTQYF. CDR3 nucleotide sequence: TGCGCCAGCAGCTTGGAACATACGCAGTATTTT.

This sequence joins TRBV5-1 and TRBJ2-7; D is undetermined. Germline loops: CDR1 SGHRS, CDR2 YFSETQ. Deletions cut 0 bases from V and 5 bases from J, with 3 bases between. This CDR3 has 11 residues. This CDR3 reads CASSLENEQYF. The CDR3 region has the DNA TGCGCCAGCAGCTTGGAGAACGAGCAGTACTTC.

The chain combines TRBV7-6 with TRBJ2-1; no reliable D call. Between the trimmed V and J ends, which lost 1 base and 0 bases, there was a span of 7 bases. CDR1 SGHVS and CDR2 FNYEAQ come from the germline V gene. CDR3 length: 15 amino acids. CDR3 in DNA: TGTGCCAGCAGCTTAGGGTCGAGCTCCTACAATGAGCAGTTCTTC. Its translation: CASSLGSSSYNEQFF.

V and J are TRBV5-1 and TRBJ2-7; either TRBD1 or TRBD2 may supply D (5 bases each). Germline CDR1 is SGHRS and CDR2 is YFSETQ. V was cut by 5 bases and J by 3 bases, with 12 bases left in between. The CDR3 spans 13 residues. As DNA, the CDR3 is TGCGCCAGCAGAACAAGAGGGGACTACGAGCAGTACTTC. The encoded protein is CASRTRGDYEQYF.

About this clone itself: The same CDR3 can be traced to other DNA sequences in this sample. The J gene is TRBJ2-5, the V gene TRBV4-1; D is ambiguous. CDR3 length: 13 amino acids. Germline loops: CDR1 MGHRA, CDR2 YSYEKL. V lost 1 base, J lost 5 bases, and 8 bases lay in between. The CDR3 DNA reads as TGCGCCAGCAGCCAAGTAGATTCCGAGACCCAGTACTTC. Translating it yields CASSQVDSETQYF.

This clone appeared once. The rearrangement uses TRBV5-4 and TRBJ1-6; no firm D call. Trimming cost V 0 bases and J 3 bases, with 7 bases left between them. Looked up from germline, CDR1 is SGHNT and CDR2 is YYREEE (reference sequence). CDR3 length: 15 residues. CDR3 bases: TGTGCCAGCAGCTTGGGTATCGACTATAATTCACCCCTCCACTTT. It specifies CASSLGIDYNSPLHF.

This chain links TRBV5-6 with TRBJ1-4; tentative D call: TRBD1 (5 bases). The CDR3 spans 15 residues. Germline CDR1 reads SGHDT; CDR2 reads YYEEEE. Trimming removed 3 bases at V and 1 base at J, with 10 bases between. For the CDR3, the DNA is TGTGCCAGCAGCTACTTAGGGGTAACTAATGAAAAACTGTTTTTT. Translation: CASSYLGVTNEKLFF. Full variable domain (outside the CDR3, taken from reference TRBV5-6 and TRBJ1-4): DAGVTQSPTHLIKTRGQQVTLRCSPKSGHDTVSWYQQALGQGPQFIFQYYEEEERQRGNFPDRFSGHQFPNYSSELNVNALLLGDSALYLCASSYLGVTNEKLFFGSGTQLSVL.